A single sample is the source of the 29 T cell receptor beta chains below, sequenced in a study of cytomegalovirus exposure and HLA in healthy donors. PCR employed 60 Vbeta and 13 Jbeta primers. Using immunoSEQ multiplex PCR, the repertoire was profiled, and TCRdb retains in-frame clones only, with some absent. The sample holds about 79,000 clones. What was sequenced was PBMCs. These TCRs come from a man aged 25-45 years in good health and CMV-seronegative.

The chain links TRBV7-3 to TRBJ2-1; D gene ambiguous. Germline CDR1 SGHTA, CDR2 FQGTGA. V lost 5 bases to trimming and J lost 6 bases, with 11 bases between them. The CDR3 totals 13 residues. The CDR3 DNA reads TGTGCCAGCAGCCCCTCTAGACGCAATGAGCAGTTCTTC. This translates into CASSPSRRNEQFF.

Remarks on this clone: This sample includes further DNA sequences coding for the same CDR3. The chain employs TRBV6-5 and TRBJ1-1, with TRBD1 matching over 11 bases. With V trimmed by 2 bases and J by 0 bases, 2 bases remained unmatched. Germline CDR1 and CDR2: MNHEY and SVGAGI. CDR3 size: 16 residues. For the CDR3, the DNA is TGTGCCAGCAGTTACGGACAGGGGGCACTGAACACTGAAGCTTTCTTT. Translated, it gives CASSYGQGALNTEAFF.

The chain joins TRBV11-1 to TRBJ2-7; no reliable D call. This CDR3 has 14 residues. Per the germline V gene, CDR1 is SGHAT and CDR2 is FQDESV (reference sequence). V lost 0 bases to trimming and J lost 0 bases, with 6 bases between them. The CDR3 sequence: CASSLAAHSYEQYF. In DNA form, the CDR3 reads TGTGCCAGCAGCTTAGCGGCACACTCCTACGAGCAGTACTTC.

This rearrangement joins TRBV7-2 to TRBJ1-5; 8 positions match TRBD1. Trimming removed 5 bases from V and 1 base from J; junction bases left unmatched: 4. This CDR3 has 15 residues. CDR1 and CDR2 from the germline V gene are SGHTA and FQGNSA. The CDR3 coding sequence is TGTGCCAGCAGCCCACGGACAGGGAGCAATCAGCCCCAGCATTTT. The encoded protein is CASSPRTGSNQPQHF.

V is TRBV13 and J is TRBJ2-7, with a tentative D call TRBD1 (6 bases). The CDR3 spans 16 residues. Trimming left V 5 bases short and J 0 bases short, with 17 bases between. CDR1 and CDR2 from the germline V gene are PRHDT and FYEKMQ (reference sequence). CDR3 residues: CASSPVGQTSSYEQYF. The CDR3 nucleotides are TGTGCCAGCAGCCCCGTAGGACAGACGAGCTCCTACGAGCAGTACTTC.

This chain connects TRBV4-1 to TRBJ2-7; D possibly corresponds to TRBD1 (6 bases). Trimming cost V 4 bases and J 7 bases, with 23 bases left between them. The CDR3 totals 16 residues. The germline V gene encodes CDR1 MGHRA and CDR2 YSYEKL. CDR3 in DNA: TGCGCCAGCAGCCGGGAAAGACAGGCGGCCTGGGGAGAGCAGTACTTC. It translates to CASSRERQAAWGEQYF.

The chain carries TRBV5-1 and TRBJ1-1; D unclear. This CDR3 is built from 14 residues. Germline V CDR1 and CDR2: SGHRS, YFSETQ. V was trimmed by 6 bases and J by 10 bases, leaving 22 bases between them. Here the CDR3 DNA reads TGCGCCAGCACCCTATTCGGGGAGGGCCAGGCAGCTTTCTTT. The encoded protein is CASTLFGEGQAAFF.

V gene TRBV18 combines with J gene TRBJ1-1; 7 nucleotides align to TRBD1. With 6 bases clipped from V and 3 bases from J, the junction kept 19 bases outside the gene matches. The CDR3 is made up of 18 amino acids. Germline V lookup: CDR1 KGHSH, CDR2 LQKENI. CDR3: CASSPRQGGTVYDTEAFF. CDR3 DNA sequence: TGTGCCAGCTCTCCGAGACAGGGTGGGACGGTATACGACACTGAAGCTTTCTTT.

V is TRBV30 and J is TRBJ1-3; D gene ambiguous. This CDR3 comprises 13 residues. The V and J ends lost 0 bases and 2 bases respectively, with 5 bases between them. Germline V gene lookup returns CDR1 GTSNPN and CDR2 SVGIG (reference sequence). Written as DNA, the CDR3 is TGTGCCTGGAGTGTAATCACTGGAAACACCATATATTTT. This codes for CAWSVITGNTIYF.

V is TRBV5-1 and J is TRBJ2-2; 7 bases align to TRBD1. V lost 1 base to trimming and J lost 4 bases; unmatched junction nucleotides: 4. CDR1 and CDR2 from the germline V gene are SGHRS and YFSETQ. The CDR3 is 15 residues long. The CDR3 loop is CASSLRDSPTGELFF. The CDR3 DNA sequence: TGCGCCAGCAGCTTGAGGGACAGCCCCACCGGGGAGCTGTTTTTT.

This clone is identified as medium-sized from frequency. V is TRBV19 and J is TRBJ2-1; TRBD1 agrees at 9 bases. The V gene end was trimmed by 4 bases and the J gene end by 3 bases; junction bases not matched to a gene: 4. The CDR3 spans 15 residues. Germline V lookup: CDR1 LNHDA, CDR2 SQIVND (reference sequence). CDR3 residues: CASSRATGGYNEQFF. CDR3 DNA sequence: TGTGCCAGTAGTAGGGCGACAGGGGGCTACAATGAGCAGTTCTTC.

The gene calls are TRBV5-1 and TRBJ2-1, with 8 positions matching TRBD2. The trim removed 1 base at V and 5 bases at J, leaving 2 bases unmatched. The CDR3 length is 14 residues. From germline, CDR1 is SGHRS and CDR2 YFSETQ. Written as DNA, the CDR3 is TGCGCCAGCAGCTTGACTAGCGGAAACAATGAGCAGTTCTTC. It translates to CASSLTSGNNEQFF.

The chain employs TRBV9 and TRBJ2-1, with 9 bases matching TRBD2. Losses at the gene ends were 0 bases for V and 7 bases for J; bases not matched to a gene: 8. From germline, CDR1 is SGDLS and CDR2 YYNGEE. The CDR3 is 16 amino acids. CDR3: CASSVVASGGWNEQFF. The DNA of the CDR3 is TGTGCCAGCAGCGTAGTAGCCAGCGGGGGGTGGAATGAGCAGTTCTTC.

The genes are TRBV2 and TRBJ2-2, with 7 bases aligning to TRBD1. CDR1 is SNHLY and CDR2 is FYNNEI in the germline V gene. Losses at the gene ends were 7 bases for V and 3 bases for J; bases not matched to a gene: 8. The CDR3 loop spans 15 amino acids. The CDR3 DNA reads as TGTGCCAGCAAGCAGGGGGTATGGGACACCGGGGAGCTGTTTTTT. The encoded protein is CASKQGVWDTGELFF.

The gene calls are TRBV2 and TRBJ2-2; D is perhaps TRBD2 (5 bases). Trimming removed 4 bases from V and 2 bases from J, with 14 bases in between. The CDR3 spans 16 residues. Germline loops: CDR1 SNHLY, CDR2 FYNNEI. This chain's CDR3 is CASSGTFRRNTGELFF. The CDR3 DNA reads TGTGCCAGCAGTGGGACTTTCCGCAGAAACACCGGGGAGCTGTTTTTT.

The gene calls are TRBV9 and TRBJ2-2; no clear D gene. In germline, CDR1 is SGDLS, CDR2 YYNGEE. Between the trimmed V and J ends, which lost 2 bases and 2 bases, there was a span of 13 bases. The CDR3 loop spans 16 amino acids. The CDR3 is CASSVGLRGNTGELFF. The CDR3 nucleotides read TGTGCCAGCAGCGTCGGTCTCCGAGGCAACACCGGGGAGCTGTTTTTT.

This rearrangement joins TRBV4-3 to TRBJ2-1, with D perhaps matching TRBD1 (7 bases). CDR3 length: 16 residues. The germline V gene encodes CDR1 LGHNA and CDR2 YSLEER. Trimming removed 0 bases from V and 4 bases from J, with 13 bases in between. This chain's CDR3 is CASSQDGGTAYNEQFF. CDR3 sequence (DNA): TGCGCCAGCAGCCAAGATGGAGGGACAGCTTACAATGAGCAGTTCTTC.

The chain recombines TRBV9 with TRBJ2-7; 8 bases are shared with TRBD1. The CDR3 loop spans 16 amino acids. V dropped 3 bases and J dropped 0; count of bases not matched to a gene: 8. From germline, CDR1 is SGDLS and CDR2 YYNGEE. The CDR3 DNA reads TGTGCCAGCAGCGCCGGACAGGGTGGGGCCTCCTACGAGCAGTACTTC. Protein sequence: CASSAGQGGASYEQYF.

The CDR3 spells CASSLGAYEQYF. DNA for the CDR3: TGTGCCAGCAGCTTAGGAGCCTACGAGCAGTACTTC. The chain carries TRBV11-3 and TRBJ2-7; D not resolved. This CDR3 region has 12 residues. V was trimmed by 1 base and J by 2 bases, leaving 3 bases between them. Germline-derived CDR1 and CDR2 are SGHNT and YENEEA.

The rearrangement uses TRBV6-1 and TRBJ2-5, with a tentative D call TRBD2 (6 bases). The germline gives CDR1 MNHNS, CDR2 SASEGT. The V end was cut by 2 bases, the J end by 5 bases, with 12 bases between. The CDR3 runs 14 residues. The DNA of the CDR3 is TGTGCCAGCAGTGAATCCTGGGAGGTCGAGACCCAGTACTTC. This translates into CASSESWEVETQYF.

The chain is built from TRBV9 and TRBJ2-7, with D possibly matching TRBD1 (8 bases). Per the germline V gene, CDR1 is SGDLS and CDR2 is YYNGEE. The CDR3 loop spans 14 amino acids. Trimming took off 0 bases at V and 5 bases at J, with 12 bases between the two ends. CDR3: CASSVEQGGNEQYF. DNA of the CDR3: TGTGCCAGCAGCGTAGAACAGGGGGGGAACGAGCAGTACTTC.

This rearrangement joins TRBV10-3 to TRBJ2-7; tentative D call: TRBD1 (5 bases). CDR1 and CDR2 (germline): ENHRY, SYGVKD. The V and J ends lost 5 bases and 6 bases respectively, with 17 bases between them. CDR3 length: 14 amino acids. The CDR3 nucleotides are TGTGCCATCAGTTTACGACAGATTCCTAGCGAGCAGTACTTC. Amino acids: CAISLRQIPSEQYF.

The CDR3: CASSRKSGGTNEKLFF. DNA of the CDR3: TGTGCCAGCAGCCGCAAATCGGGTGGGACTAATGAAAAACTGTTTTTT. V and J are TRBV7-9 and TRBJ1-4; D ambiguous. The germline CDR1 and CDR2 sequences are SEHNR and FQNEAQ (reference sequence). This CDR3 is 16 amino acids long. V was shortened by 5 bases and J by 2 bases, with 15 bases between the two germline ends.

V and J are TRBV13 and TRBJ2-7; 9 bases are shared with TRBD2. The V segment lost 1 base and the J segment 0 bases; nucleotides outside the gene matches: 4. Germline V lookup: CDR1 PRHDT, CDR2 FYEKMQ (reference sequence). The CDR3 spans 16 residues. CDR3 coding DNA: TGTGCCAGCAGCTTAGAGCGGGAGGCGAGCTCCTACGAGCAGTACTTC. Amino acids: CASSLEREASSYEQYF.

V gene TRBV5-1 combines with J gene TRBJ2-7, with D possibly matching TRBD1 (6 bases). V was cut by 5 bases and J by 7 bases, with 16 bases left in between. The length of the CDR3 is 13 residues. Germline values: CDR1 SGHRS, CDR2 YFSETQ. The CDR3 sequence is CASRDLQGNEQYF. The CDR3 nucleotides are TGCGCCAGCAGAGATCTACAGGGCAATGAGCAGTACTTC.

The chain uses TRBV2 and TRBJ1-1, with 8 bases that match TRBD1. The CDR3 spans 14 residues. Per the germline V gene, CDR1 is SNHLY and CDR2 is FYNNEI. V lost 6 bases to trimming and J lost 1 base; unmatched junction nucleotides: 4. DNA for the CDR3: TGTGCCAGCAGCTGGACAGGGTCGAACACTGAAGCTTTCTTT. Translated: CASSWTGSNTEAFF.

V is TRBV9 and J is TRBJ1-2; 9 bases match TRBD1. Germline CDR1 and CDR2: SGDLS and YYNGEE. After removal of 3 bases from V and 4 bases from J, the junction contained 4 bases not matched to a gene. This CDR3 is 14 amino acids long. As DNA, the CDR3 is TGTGCCAGCAGCGACGGACAGGGGAGCTATGGCTACACCTTC. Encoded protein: CASSDGQGSYGYTF.

CDR3 region: CASRAGDSINYGYTF. CDR3 nucleotides: TGCGCCAGCAGGGCCGGCGACAGCATAAACTATGGCTACACCTTC. The rearrangement joins TRBV5-1 to TRBJ1-2; D perhaps matches TRBD1 (5 bases). Germline CDR1 and CDR2: SGHRS and YFSETQ. The V end lost 5 bases, the J end lost 2 bases, and 16 bases lay between the germline ends. This CDR3 is 15 amino acids long. Full variable domain (outside the CDR3, taken from reference TRBV5-1 and TRBJ1-2): KAGVTQTPRYLIKTRGQQVTLSCSPISGHRSVSWYQQTPGQGLQFLFEYFSETQRNKGNFPGRFSGRQFSNSRSEMNVSTLELGDSALYLCASRAGDSINYGYTFGSGTRLTVV.

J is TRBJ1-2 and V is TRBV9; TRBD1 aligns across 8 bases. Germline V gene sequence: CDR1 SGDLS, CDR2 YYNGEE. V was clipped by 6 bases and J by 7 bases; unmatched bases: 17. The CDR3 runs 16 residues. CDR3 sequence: CASTTQTGATYGGYTF. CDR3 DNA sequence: TGTGCCAGCACCACTCAGACAGGGGCGACTTATGGTGGCTACACCTTC.